This T cell receptor (beta chain) is from a study of blood T cell repertoires in COVID-19. Study information: Researchers got acute and convalescent COVID-19 samples from the United States, Italy and Spain.

The repertoire was sequenced with immunoSEQ multiplex PCR; TCRdb's copy has only in-frame clones and lacks some. The sample contains more than 110,000 clones, approximately 80% of which appear only once. There are 18 residues in the CDR3. Germline assignment: CDR1 SGHRS and CDR2 YFSETQ. With 3 bases removed from V and 1 base from J, the gap between germline ends came to 22 bases. The sequenced sample was peripheral blood. The chain has TRBV5-1 and TRBJ1-1, with D possibly matching TRBD1 (5 bases). The source of this sequence is a woman older than 75 in a cohort sampled during active or convalescent COVID-19. DNA of the CDR3: TGCGCCAGCAGCTCTTGGCCAGGAGGACGGGGGAGGAACACTGAAGCTTTCTTT. This sequence encodes CASSSWPGGRGRNTEAFF.